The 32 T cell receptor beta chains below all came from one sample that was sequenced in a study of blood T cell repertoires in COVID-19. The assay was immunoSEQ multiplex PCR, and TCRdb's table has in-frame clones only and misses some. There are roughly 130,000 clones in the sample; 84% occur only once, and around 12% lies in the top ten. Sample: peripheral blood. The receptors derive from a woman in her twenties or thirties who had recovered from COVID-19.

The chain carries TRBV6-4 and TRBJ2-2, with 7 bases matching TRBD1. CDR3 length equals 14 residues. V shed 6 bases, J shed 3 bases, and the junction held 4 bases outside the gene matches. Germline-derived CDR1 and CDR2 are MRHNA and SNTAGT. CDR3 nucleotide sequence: TGTGCCAGCAGCCCCGGGACAGACACCGGGGAGCTGTTTTTT. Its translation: CASSPGTDTGELFF.

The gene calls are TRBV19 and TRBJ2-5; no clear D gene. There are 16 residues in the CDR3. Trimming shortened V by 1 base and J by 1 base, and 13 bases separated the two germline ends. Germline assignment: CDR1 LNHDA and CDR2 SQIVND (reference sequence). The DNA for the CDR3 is TGTGCCAGTAGTATAGTCGGCCTAGGTTCCCAAGAGACCCAGTACTTC. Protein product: CASSIVGLGSQETQYF. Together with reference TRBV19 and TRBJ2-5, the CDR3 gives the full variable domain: DGGITQSPKYLFRKEGQNVTLSCEQNLNHDAMYWYRQDPGQGLRLIYYSQIVNDFQKGDIAEGYSVSREKKESFPLTVTSAQKNPTAFYLCASSIVGLGSQETQYFGPGTRLLVL.

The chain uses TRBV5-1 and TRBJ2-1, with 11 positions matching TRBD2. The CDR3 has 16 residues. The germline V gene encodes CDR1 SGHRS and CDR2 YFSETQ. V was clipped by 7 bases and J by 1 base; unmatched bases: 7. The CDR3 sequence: CASGLAGGGSYNEQFF. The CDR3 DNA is TGCGCCAGCGGGTTAGCGGGAGGGGGATCCTACAATGAGCAGTTCTTC.

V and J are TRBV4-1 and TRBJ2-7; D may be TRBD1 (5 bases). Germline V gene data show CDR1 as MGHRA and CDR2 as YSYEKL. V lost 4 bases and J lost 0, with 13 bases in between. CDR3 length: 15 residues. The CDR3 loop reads CASSPQQVSSYEQYF. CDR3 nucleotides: TGCGCCAGCAGCCCCCAACAGGTGAGCTCCTACGAGCAGTACTTC.

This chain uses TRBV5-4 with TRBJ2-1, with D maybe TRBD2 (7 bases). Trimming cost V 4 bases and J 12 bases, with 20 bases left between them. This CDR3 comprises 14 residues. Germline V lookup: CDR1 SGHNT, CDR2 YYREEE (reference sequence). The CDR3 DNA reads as TGTGCCAGCAGCCGTCTTGGGGGGGCGATAGGGCAGTTCTTC. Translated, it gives CASSRLGGAIGQFF. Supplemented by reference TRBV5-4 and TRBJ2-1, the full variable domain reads ETGVTQSPTHLIKTRGQQVTLRCSSQSGHNTVSWYQQALGQGPQFIFQYYREEENGRGNFPPRFSGLQFPNYSSELNVNALELDDSALYLCASSRLGGAIGQFFGPGTRLTVL.

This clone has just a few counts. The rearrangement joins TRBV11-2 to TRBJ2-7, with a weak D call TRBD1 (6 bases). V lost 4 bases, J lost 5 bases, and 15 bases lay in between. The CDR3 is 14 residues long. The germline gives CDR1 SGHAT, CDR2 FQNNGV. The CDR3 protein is CASSSTRGGNEQYF. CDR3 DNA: TGTGCCAGCAGCTCGACTCGAGGGGGTAACGAGCAGTACTTC.

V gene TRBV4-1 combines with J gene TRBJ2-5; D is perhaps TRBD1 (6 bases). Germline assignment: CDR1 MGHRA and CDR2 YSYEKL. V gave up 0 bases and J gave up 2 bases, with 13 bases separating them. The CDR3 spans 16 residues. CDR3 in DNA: TGCGCCAGCAGCCAAGAAGGGAACAGGGCTCAAGAGACCCAGTACTTC. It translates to CASSQEGNRAQETQYF.

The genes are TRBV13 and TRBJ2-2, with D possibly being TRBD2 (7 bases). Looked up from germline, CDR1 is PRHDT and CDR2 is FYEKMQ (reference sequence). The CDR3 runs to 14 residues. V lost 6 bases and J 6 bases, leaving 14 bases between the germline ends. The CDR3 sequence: CASRTGGRAGELFF. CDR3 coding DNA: TGTGCCAGCAGGACGGGGGGCCGGGCCGGGGAGCTGTTTTTT.

The CDR3 region is CASSANRGGETQYF. Here the CDR3 DNA reads TGTGCCAGCTCAGCAAACAGGGGTGGAGAGACCCAGTACTTC. The rearrangement joins TRBV18 to TRBJ2-5, with 7 bases aligning to TRBD1. Trimming cost V 5 bases and J 4 bases; bases outside gene matches: 7. CDR1 is KGHSH, CDR2 LQKENI, per germline. CDR3 length equals 14 residues.

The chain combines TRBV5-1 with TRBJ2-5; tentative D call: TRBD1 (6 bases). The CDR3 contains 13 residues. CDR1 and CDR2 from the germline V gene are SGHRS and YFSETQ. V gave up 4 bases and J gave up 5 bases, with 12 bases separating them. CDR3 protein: CASSEGQLETQYF. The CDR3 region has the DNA TGCGCCAGCAGCGAAGGACAGTTGGAGACCCAGTACTTC.

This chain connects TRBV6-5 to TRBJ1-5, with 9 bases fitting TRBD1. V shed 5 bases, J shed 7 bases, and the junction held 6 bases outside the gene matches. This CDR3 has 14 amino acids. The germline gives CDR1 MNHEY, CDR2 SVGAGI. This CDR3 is CASSMDRGGQPQHF. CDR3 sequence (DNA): TGTGCCAGCAGTATGGACAGGGGTGGGCAGCCCCAGCATTTT.

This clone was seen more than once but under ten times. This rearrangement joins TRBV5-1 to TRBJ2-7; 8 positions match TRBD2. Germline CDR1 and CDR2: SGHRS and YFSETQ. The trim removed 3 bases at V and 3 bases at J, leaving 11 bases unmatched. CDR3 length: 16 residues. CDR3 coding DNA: TGCGCCAGCAGCTCGGGAGGGTTACAGGGAATCTACGAGCAGTACTTC. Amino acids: CASSSGGLQGIYEQYF.

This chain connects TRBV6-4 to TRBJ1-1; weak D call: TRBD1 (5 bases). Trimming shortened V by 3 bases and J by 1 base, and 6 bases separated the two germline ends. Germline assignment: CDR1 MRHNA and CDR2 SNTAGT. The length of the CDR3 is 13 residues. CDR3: CASSETGNTEAFF. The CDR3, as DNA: TGTGCCAGCAGTGAAACAGGGAACACTGAAGCTTTCTTT.

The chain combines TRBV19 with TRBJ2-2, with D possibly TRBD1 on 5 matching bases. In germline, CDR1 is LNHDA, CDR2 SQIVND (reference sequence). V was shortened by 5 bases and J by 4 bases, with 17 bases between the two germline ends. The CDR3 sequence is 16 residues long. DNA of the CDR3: TGTGCCAGTAGTGAGGCAGGGCCCCTGCTCACCGGGGAGCTGTTTTTT. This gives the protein CASSEAGPLLTGELFF.

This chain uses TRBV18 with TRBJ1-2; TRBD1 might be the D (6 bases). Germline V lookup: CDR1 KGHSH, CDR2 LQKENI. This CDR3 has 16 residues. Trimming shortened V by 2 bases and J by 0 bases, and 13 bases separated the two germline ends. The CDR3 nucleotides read TGTGCCAGCTCACCAAAGACAGGCAAACCTAACTATGGCTACACCTTC. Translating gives CASSPKTGKPNYGYTF. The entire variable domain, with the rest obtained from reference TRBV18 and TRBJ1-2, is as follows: NAGVMQNPRHLVRRRGQEARLRCSPMKGHSHVYWYRQLPEEGLKFMVYLQKENIIDESGMPKERFSAEFPKEGPSILRIQQVVRGDSAAYFCASSPKTGKPNYGYTFGSGTRLTVV.

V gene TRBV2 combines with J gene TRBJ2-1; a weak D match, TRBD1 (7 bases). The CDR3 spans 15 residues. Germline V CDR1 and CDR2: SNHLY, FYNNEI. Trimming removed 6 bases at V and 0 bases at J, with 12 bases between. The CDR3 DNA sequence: TGTGCCAGCAGGGCGCGGGACAGCTCCTACAATGAGCAGTTCTTC. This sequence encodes CASRARDSSYNEQFF.

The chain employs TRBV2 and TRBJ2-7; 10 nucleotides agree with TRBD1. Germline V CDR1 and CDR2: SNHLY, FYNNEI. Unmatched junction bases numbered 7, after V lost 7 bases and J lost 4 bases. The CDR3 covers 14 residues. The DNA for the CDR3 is TGTGCCAGCACCTTCGGGACAGGGGAATACGAGCAGTACTTC. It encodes CASTFGTGEYEQYF. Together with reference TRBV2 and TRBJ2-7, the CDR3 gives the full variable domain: EPEVTQTPSHQVTQMGQEVILRCVPISNHLYFYWYRQILGQKVEFLVSFYNNEISEKSEIFDDQFSVERPDGSNFTLKIRSTKLEDSAMYFCASTFGTGEYEQYFGPGTRLTVT.

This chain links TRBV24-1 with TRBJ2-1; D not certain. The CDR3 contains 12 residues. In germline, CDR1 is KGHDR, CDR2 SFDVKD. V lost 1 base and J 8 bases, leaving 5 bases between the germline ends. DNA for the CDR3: TGTGCCACCAGTGATTTTCGCGATGAGCAGTTCTTC. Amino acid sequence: CATSDFRDEQFF.

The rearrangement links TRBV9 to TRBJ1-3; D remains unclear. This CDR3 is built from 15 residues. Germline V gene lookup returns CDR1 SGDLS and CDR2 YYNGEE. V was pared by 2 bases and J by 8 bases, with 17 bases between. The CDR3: CASSVMAEPMDTIYF. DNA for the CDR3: TGTGCCAGCAGCGTTATGGCAGAACCGATGGACACCATATATTTT.

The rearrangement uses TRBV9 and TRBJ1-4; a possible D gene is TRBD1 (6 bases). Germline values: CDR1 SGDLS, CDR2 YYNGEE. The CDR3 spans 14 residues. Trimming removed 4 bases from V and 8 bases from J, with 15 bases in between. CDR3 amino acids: CASSLRQAGEKLFF. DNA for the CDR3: TGTGCCAGCAGCCTCAGACAGGCAGGGGAAAAACTGTTTTTT.

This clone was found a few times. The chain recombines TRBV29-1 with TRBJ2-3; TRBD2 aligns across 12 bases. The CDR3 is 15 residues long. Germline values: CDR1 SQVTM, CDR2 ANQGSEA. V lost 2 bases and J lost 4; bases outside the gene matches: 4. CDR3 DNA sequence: TGCAGCGTTGAACTGACTAGCGGGAGAGCAGATACGCAGTATTTT. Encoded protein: CSVELTSGRADTQYF.

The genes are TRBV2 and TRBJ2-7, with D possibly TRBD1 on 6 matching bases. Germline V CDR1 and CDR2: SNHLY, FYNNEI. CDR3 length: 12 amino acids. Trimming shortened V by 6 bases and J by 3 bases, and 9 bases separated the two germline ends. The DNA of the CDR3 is TGTGCCAGCAGGACAGGACACTACGAGCAGTACTTC. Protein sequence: CASRTGHYEQYF.

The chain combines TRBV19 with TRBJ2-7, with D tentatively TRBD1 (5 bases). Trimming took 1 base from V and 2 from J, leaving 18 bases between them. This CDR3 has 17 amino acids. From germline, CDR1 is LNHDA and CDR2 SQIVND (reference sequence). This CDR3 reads CASSIGPPAQGPYEQYF. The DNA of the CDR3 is TGTGCCAGTAGTATAGGCCCCCCCGCGCAGGGCCCCTACGAGCAGTACTTC.

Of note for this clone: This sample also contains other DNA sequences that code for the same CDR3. CDR3 sequence reads: CASSLAGTSGETQYF. The CDR3 DNA reads TGCGCCAGCAGCTTGGCCGGGACTAGCGGAGAGACCCAGTACTTC. The V gene is TRBV5-1, the J gene TRBJ2-5, with 11 bases aligning to TRBD2. This CDR3 is built from 15 residues. Trimming removed 0 bases from V and 4 bases from J; junction bases left unmatched: 2. Germline values: CDR1 SGHRS, CDR2 YFSETQ.

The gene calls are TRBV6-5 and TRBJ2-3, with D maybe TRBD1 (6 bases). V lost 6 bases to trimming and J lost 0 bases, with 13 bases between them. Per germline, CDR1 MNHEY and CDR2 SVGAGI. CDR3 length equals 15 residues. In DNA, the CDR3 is TGTGCCAGCAGACCTAGTAGGGGGAGCACAGATACGCAGTATTTT. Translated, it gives CASRPSRGSTDTQYF.

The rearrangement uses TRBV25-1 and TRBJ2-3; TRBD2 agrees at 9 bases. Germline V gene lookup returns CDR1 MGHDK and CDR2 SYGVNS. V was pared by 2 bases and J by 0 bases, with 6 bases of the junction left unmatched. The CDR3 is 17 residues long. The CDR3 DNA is TGTGCCAGCAGTGAACGGGCTAGCGGGGCCAGCACAGATACGCAGTATTTT. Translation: CASSERASGASTDTQYF.

CDR3 bases: TGTGCCAGCAGTCCGGGCAGGGTAGGTGAGCAGTTCTTC. Translation: CASSPGRVGEQFF. This chain uses TRBV7-3 with TRBJ2-1; D is possibly TRBD1 (5 bases). Germline-derived CDR1 and CDR2 are SGHTA and FQGTGA. The V end lost 6 bases, the J end lost 9 bases, and 15 bases lay between the germline ends. The CDR3 contains 13 residues.

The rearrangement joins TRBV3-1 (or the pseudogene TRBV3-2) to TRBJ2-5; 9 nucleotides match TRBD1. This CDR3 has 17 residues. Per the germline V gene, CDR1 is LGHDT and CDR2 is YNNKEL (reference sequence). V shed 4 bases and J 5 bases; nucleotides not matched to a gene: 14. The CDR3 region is CASSPIAWTGVGETQYF. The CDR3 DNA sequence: TGTGCCAGCAGCCCAATAGCCTGGACAGGGGTCGGTGAGACCCAGTACTTC.

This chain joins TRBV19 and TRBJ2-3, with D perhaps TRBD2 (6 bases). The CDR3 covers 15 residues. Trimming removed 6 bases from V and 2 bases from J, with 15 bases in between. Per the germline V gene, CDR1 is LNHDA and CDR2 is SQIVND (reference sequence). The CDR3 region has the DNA TGTGCCAGTAGCCCGCGGGGTGACCCCACAGATACGCAGTATTTT. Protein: CASSPRGDPTDTQYF.

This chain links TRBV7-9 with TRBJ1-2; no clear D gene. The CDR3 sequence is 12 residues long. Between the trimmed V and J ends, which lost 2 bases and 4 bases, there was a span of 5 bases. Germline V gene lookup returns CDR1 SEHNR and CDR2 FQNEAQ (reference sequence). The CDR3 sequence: CASSLPGYGYTF. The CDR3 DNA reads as TGTGCCAGCAGCTTACCGGGCTATGGCTACACCTTC.

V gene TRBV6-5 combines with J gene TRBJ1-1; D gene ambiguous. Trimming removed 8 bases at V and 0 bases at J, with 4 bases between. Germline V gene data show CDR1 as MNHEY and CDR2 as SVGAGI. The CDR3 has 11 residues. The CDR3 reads CASFMNTEAFF. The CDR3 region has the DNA TGTGCCAGCTTTATGAACACTGAAGCTTTCTTT.

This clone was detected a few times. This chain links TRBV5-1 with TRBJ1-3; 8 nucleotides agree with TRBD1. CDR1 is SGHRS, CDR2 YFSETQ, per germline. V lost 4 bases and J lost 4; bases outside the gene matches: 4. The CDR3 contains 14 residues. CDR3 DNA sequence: TGCGCCAGCAGCCCACGGGACAGGGGAAACACCATATATTTT. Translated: CASSPRDRGNTIYF.